Listed here is a single T cell receptor (beta chain). This sample stems from a study of technical replicates of blood from a few donors. This CDR3 spans 16 amino acids. Trimming left V 5 bases short and J 0 bases short, with 13 bases between. Germline CDR1 reads MNHEY; CDR2 reads SMNVEV (reference sequence). Clones were sequenced by immunoSEQ multiplex PCR, and TCRdb holds only the in-frame ones, with some missing. The sample gives approximately 90,000 clones, 95% of which show up once; around 0.26% is in the top ten. The sequenced sample was T cells isolated from PBMCs. The receptor was derived from a human donor in good health. The V and J genes are TRBV27 and TRBJ2-2, with D perhaps TRBD1 (6 bases). The CDR3 region is CASSNGQPSNTGELFF. The DNA for the CDR3 is TGTGCCAGCAGTAACGGACAGCCCTCGAACACCGGGGAGCTGTTTTTT.